This TCR beta chain was recovered during a study of regulatory T cells in long-lasting Graves disease. Arm-PCR of CDR3 regions with iRepertoire HTBI primers generated TCR beta libraries. TCRdb fed the multiplex PCR reads into MiXCR, producing one record per CDR3 protein. This table holds approximately 230,000 distinct CDR3 sequences, 15% to 20% found once. This sample's time point: newly diagnosed GD, antithyroid drugs for less than 3 months. Isolated PBMC RNA provided the starting material for the TCR library. The sample here was peripheral blood mononuclear cells (PBMCs), taken at new diagnosis, from a patient treated with antithyroid drugs. The TCR originated in a female donor with Graves disease.

CDR3 in amino acids: CASSGGLSRSYEQYF. The CDR3 bases are TGTGCCAGCAGCGGTGGACTATCCCGCTCCTACGAGCAGTACTTC. This sequence joins TRBV7-2 and TRBJ2-7, with D perhaps TRBD2 (6 bases). CDR3 length equals 15 residues. Germline V gives CDR1 SGHTA, CDR2 FQGNSA. The V end was cut by 5 bases, the J end by 0 bases, with 14 bases between.